The 31 T cell receptor beta chains presented below share a single source sample, sequenced in a study of cytomegalovirus exposure and HLA in healthy donors (dated by TCRdb to 2017 to 2019). Library generation was performed with the immunoSEQ multiplex PCR assay. A mixture of 60 forward primers for TCR Vbeta segments and 13 reverse primers for TCR Jbeta segments was used in the multiplex PCR. TCRdb retrieved this table from immuneACCESS and kept in-frame rearrangements only. Not all clones are present; in checked studies, unresolved V genes account for under half, and no reason is known for the remainder. Present in this sample are 63,000 or so clones, 73% of which were seen just once. The top ten clonotypes cover 5.4% of the sample. Sequences were obtained from PBMCs. The receptors were sampled from a man aged 45 to 65 in good health and CMV-seronegative.

This chain's CDR3 is CASSLAGVSYEQYF. The CDR3 DNA reads TGCGCCAGCAGCTTGGCAGGCGTGTCCTACGAGCAGTACTTC. This chain links TRBV5-1 with TRBJ2-7; D not resolved. The V end was cut by 0 bases, the J end by 1 base, with 8 bases between. Per the germline V gene, CDR1 is SGHRS and CDR2 is YFSETQ. The CDR3 loop spans 14 amino acids.

V gene TRBV4-1 combines with J gene TRBJ1-3; 12 bases are a match to TRBD1. Germline V lookup: CDR1 MGHRA, CDR2 YSYEKL. This CDR3 spans 16 amino acids. The V gene end was trimmed by 3 bases and the J gene end by 7 bases; junction bases not matched to a gene: 7. CDR3 sequence reads: CASSQSGTGGFNTIYF. The DNA for the CDR3 is TGCGCCAGCAGCCAGTCCGGGACAGGGGGCTTCAACACCATATATTTT.

To note about this clone: Because the CDR3 is missing its conserved closing phenylalanine or tryptophan, this is likely a read error. It is unclear where the CDR3 begins or ends on the DNA, so no DNA is shown, and the CDR3 is as TCRdb lists it. The genes are TRBV7-2 and TRBJ1-6; the D call of TRBD1 is as the table states it, not checked on the DNA. CDR1 and CDR2 (germline): SGHTA, FQGNSA. A total of 13 residues make up the CDR3, ends included. The CDR3 sequence is CASSLRQGGRTLV.

The chain combines TRBV5-1 with TRBJ2-7, with D hard to call. Trimming left V 0 bases short and J 5 bases short, with 9 bases between. The CDR3 contains 13 residues. Germline V lookup: CDR1 SGHRS, CDR2 YFSETQ. CDR3 sequence: CASSLAQRNEQYF. The CDR3 region has the DNA TGCGCCAGCAGCTTGGCACAGAGAAACGAGCAGTACTTC.

The rearrangement links TRBV30 to TRBJ1-1, with 7 bases that match TRBD1. The junction had 6 bases not matched to a gene; V was cut back by 0 bases and J by 11 bases. CDR1 is GTSNPN, CDR2 SVGIG, per germline (reference sequence). This CDR3 spans 12 amino acids. The DNA for the CDR3 is TGTGCCTGGAGTGTACAGGGGCGCGACGCTTTCTTT. It is translated as CAWSVQGRDAFF.

The chain recombines TRBV5-4 with TRBJ2-1, with 7 bases fitting TRBD2. CDR1 is SGHNT, CDR2 YYREEE, per germline (reference sequence). The CDR3 has 13 amino acids. With V trimmed by 5 bases and J by 9 bases, 8 bases remained unmatched. The CDR3 nucleotides read TGTGCCAGCAGTCCTGAAAGGGAGGGTGAGCAGTTCTTC. Amino acids: CASSPEREGEQFF.

For the CDR3, the DNA is TGTGCCTGCCAGGGGCCGAGGAGCTCCTATAATTCACCCCTCCACTTT. It translates to CACQGPRSSYNSPLHF. The chain links TRBV30 to TRBJ1-6, with D perhaps matching TRBD1 (6 bases). The CDR3 length is 16 residues. Germline V CDR1 and CDR2: GTSNPN, SVGIG (reference sequence). V lost 6 bases to trimming and J lost 0 bases, with 15 bases between them.

The V and J genes are TRBV9 and TRBJ1-2; 7 positions agree with TRBD1. Germline V gives CDR1 SGDLS, CDR2 YYNGEE. V shed 3 bases, J shed 5 bases, and the junction held 16 bases outside the gene matches. This CDR3 has 17 amino acids. The chain's CDR3 is CASSGLGGTGARYGYTF. CDR3 in DNA: TGTGCCAGCAGCGGGTTGGGGGGCACAGGGGCGAGGTATGGCTACACCTTC.

The sample holds a few counts of this clone. The chain uses TRBV5-6 and TRBJ1-1; 9 bases are shared with TRBD1. This CDR3 spans 15 amino acids. Germline V lookup: CDR1 SGHDT, CDR2 YYEEEE. Trimming at V came to 5 bases and at J to 1 base, leaving 6 bases not matched to a gene. DNA for the CDR3: TGTGCCAGCAGATTCCGGGGACAGGGGAACACTGAAGCTTTCTTT. Translated, it gives CASRFRGQGNTEAFF. The full variable domain, in which reference TRBV5-6 and TRBJ1-1 provide the parts outside the CDR3, is DAGVTQSPTHLIKTRGQQVTLRCSPKSGHDTVSWYQQALGQGPQFIFQYYEEEERQRGNFPDRFSGHQFPNYSSELNVNALLLGDSALYLCASRFRGQGNTEAFFGQGTRLTVV.

Worth noting for this clone: One junction end disagrees with the germline gene, perhaps due to a read error. The chain combines TRBV7-9 with TRBJ2-7, with D perhaps TRBD1 (6 bases). This CDR3 spans 15 amino acids. Germline V CDR1 and CDR2: SEHNR, FQNEAQ (reference sequence). CDR3 amino acids: CSSSPPRGNPTEQYF. The CDR3 bases are TGTTCCAGCAGCCCGCCAAGGGGGAATCCGACCGAGCAGTACTTC.

This clone was seen only a few times. The V call is TRBV6-4, the J call TRBJ2-3, with 8 bases matching TRBD2. Germline trimming cut 3 bases from V and 0 bases from J; bases unmatched to any gene: 2. Germline V lookup: CDR1 MRHNA, CDR2 SNTAGT. The CDR3 sequence is 15 residues long. Written as DNA, the CDR3 is TGTGCCAGCAGTGAATTAGCGGGGAGCACAGATACGCAGTATTTT. Translated: CASSELAGSTDTQYF.

V gene TRBV2 combines with J gene TRBJ1-2; possibly TRBD1 for D (6 bases). With 3 bases removed from V and 4 bases from J, the gap between germline ends came to 12 bases. The germline V gene has CDR1 SNHLY and CDR2 FYNNEI. CDR3 length: 14 residues. DNA for the CDR3: TGTGCCAGCAGTGAGCGGGGGCCCTTCTATGGCTACACCTTC. Protein: CASSERGPFYGYTF.

A remark on this clone: The junction departs from germline at one end; a sequencing error may be responsible. This chain uses TRBV19 with TRBJ2-2, with D perhaps matching TRBD2 (8 bases). This CDR3 region has 16 residues. Germline lookup yields CDR1 LNHDA and CDR2 SQIVND (reference sequence). CDR3 DNA sequence: TGCGCCAGTAGTATTTTAGGGGGCGGGGGGCCCGGGGAGCTGTTTTTT. As protein: CASSILGGGGPGELFF.

This clone came up a few times. The chain recombines TRBV5-1 with TRBJ2-7, with unresolved D. This CDR3 has 13 amino acids. The germline CDR1 and CDR2 sequences are SGHRS and YFSETQ. V was shortened by 0 bases and J by 3 bases, with 7 bases between the two germline ends. CDR3 amino acids: CASSLAASYEQYF. DNA for the CDR3: TGCGCCAGCAGCTTGGCTGCCAGCTACGAGCAGTACTTC.

This clone was detected only a few times. This chain links TRBV6-6 with TRBJ2-7; TRBD1 agrees at 7 bases. Trimming took 5 bases from V and 7 from J; bases not matched to a gene: 2. The CDR3 extends over 11 amino acids. CDR1 and CDR2 from the germline V gene are MNHNY and SVGAGI (reference sequence). CDR3 amino acids: CASSLDREQYF. CDR3 DNA: TGTGCCAGCAGTCTGGACAGGGAGCAGTACTTC.

The CDR3 loop reads CASSLDEGGYTDTQYF. The CDR3 coding sequence is TGTGCCAGCAGCTTAGATGAGGGGGGGTACACAGATACGCAGTATTTT. The chain is built from TRBV11-2 and TRBJ2-3, with D maybe TRBD2 (7 bases). Germline V gives CDR1 SGHAT, CDR2 FQNNGV. The CDR3 spans 16 residues. Between the trimmed V and J ends, which lost 0 bases and 2 bases, there was a span of 12 bases.

A single count supports this clone. The rearrangement uses TRBV11-3 and TRBJ2-5; D might be TRBD1 (6 bases). In germline, CDR1 is SGHNT, CDR2 YENEEA. This CDR3 has 14 amino acids. V lost 5 bases and J 0 bases, leaving 10 bases between the germline ends. The CDR3 sequence is CASSLQGNQETQYF. CDR3 in DNA: TGTGCCAGCAGCCTACAGGGTAACCAAGAGACCCAGTACTTC.

This clone was detected only once. The chain links TRBV11-2 to TRBJ2-3; a possible D gene is TRBD1 (6 bases). Trimming removed 4 bases at V and 3 bases at J, with 14 bases between. Germline V gene sequence: CDR1 SGHAT, CDR2 FQNNGV. The CDR3 is 15 residues long. CDR3 protein: CASSSQGLETDTQYF. In DNA, the CDR3 is TGTGCCAGCAGCTCGCAGGGGTTAGAGACAGATACGCAGTATTTT.

J is TRBJ1-2 and V is TRBV10-3; D is possibly TRBD1 (5 bases). The CDR3 loop spans 15 amino acids. The V gene lost 0 bases and the J gene lost 6 bases, with 14 bases spanning the gap. Looked up from germline, CDR1 is ENHRY and CDR2 is SYGVKD. The CDR3 sequence is CAISESRGGTDGYTF. CDR3 nucleotides: TGTGCCATCAGTGAGTCCCGGGGGGGTACGGATGGCTACACCTTC.

Note on this clone: In the same sample, other DNA sequences code for this CDR3. The CDR3 sequence: CASSAGGGMNTGELFF. The CDR3 nucleotides are TGTGCCAGCAGCGCGGGCGGGGGCATGAACACCGGGGAGCTGTTTTTT. This chain links TRBV9 with TRBJ2-2; D possibly corresponds to TRBD2 (7 bases). The CDR3 contains 16 residues. The ends were cut back, 3 bases at V and 1 base at J, with 13 bases in the middle. CDR1 is SGDLS and CDR2 is YYNGEE in the germline V gene.

In its sample, this clone was seen a few times. The same CDR3 is also encoded by other DNA sequences in this sample. The chain uses TRBV5-4 and TRBJ1-1; tentative D call: TRBD1 (5 bases). Germline V gives CDR1 SGHNT, CDR2 YYREEE (reference sequence). This CDR3 is 13 amino acids long. V lost 5 bases and J 2 bases, leaving 10 bases between the germline ends. The CDR3 spells CASSRRENTEAFF. The CDR3, as DNA: TGTGCCAGCAGTCGCAGGGAAAACACTGAAGCTTTCTTT.

The chain is built from TRBV2 and TRBJ2-3; 10 bases match TRBD1. J was trimmed by 6 bases and V by 4 bases; bases with no gene match: 10. This CDR3 has 16 residues. Germline CDR1 reads SNHLY; CDR2 reads FYNNEI. CDR3 protein: CASSGLGQGDRDTQYF. CDR3 DNA sequence: TGTGCCAGCAGTGGTCTCGGACAGGGGGATCGTGATACGCAGTATTTT.

This chain joins TRBV10-2 and TRBJ1-2; D may be TRBD1 (6 bases). Germline-derived CDR1 and CDR2 are WSHSY and SAAADI. V was cut by 6 bases and J by 2 bases, with 19 bases left in between. The CDR3 sequence is 16 residues long. This CDR3 is CASRWGGLGPNYGYTF. CDR3 in DNA: TGCGCCAGCAGATGGGGGGGGCTCGGGCCGAACTATGGCTACACCTTC.

This clone was found a few times. V and J are TRBV27 and TRBJ2-5; 8 bases are shared with TRBD2. This CDR3 contains 15 residues. Germline CDR1 and CDR2: MNHEY and SMNVEV (reference sequence). The J segment lost 7 bases and the V segment lost 0 bases, leaving 7 bases of the junction unmatched. The CDR3, as DNA: TGTGCCAGCAGTTTATCTTTAGCGGGGACCCGGACCCAGTACTTC. Translating it yields CASSLSLAGTRTQYF.

V gene TRBV5-4 combines with J gene TRBJ1-4, with a tentative D call TRBD1 (5 bases). The CDR3 runs to 16 residues. V lost 0 bases and J lost 4, with 13 bases in between. In germline, CDR1 is SGHNT, CDR2 YYREEE (reference sequence). The CDR3 sequence is CASSLASGQGNEKLFF. As DNA, the CDR3 is TGTGCCAGCAGCTTGGCCTCCGGCCAGGGTAATGAAAAACTGTTTTTT.

The chain couples TRBV10-3 to TRBJ2-7, with 15 bases aligning to TRBD2. This CDR3 region has 18 residues. Trimming removed 4 bases from V and 0 bases from J; junction bases left unmatched: 7. Germline V gene lookup returns CDR1 ENHRY and CDR2 SYGVKD. The CDR3 here is CAISGWGTSGGPSYEQYF. The CDR3 DNA is TGTGCCATCAGTGGATGGGGGACTAGCGGGGGGCCCTCCTACGAGCAGTACTTC.

CDR3 sequence reads: CASSPRHMARGTQYF. The CDR3 DNA is TGTGCCAGCAGCCCCCGCCATATGGCGCGAGGGACCCAGTACTTC. V gene TRBV5-6 combines with J gene TRBJ2-5; D unresolved. Germline CDR1 reads SGHDT; CDR2 reads YYEEEE. Trimming cost V 4 bases and J 7 bases, with 20 bases left between them. This CDR3 comprises 15 residues.

This chain joins TRBV30 and TRBJ2-3, with TRBD1 as a possible D gene (5 bases). There are 14 residues in the CDR3. V was trimmed by 2 bases and J by 2 bases, leaving 11 bases between them. CDR1 is GTSNPN, CDR2 SVGIG, per germline (reference sequence). CDR3 coding DNA: TGTGCCTGGAGTCCCCAGGGATCCACAGATACGCAGTATTTT. This sequence encodes CAWSPQGSTDTQYF.

V and J are TRBV11-2 and TRBJ1-5, with D unclear. Germline V gene data show CDR1 as SGHAT and CDR2 as FQNNGV. Trimming cost V 1 base and J 4 bases, with 11 bases left between them. The CDR3 covers 15 residues. The CDR3 is CASSLGLGGNQPQHF. In nucleotides, the CDR3 is TGTGCCAGCAGCTTAGGGTTGGGCGGGAATCAGCCCCAGCATTTT.

The gene calls are TRBV10-1 and TRBJ1-2, with 8 bases fitting TRBD1. V lost 5 bases and J lost 8; bases outside the gene matches: 7. Looked up from germline, CDR1 is WNHNN and CDR2 is SYGVQD (reference sequence). The CDR3 is made up of 13 amino acids. This CDR3 is CASSSGQGDGYTF. The CDR3 DNA follows: TGCGCCAGCAGTAGTGGACAGGGAGACGGCTACACCTTC.

The rearrangement joins TRBV9 to TRBJ2-2; a possible D gene is TRBD2 (5 bases). Trimming pared 0 bases from V and 5 bases from J, leaving 14 bases between. Germline V gene sequence: CDR1 SGDLS, CDR2 YYNGEE. This CDR3 has 16 amino acids. The CDR3 protein is CASSVGPGKGTGELFF. CDR3 in DNA: TGTGCCAGCAGCGTAGGACCGGGGAAGGGTACCGGGGAGCTGTTTTTT.